The clone carrying this TCR beta chain was picked up a small number of times. Its antigen is not known. The V gene end was trimmed by 5 bases and the J gene end by 3 bases; junction bases not matched to a gene: 8. CDR3 length: 15 residues. The germline V gene has CDR1 SGHAT and CDR2 FQNNGV. The data belong to a study of post-analysis software for immune sequencing data. Study-wide background: The cohort encompassed relapsing-remitting, secondary progressive and progressive-relapsing multiple sclerosis disease courses.

Unique molecular identifiers tagged the TCR beta cDNA libraries. A single record per CDR3 protein comes from TCRdb applying MiXCR to the PCR reads. The profile shows about 540,000 distinct CDR3 sequences, around a third of them singletons. Study conclusions and caveats: Comparison of patients with controls showed four or five TRBV segments more frequent in patients, TRBV5-6, TRBV5-1 and TRBV20-1 among them. Those samples that were prepared in the same batch co-clustered strongly by F measure.

The specimen was blood. This chain links TRBV11-2 with TRBJ2-3; 7 bases map to TRBD1. The receptor was derived from a girl under 18 with multiple sclerosis. CDR3 sequence: CASSPLQGKTDTQYF. The CDR3, as DNA: TGTGCCAGCAGCCCCCTACAGGGGAAAACAGATACGCAGTATTTT. Full variable domain (remainder filled in from reference TRBV11-2 and TRBJ2-3): EAGVAQSPRYKIIEKRQSVAFWCNPISGHATLYWYQQILGQGPKLLIQFQNNGVVDDSQLPKDRFSAERLKGVDSTLKIQPAKLEDSAVYLCASSPLQGKTDTQYFGPGTRLTVL.